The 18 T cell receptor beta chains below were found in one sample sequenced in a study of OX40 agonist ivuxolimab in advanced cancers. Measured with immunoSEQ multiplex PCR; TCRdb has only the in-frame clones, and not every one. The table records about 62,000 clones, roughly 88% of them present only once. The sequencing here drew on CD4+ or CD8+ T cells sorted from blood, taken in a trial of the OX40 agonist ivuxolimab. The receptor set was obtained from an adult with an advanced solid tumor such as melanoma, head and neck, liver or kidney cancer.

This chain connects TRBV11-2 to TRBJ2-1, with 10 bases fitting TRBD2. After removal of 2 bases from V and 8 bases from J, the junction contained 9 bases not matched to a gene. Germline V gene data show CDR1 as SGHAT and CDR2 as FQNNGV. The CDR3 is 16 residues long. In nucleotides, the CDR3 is TGTGCCAGCAGCTTATGGGGGTTCGGGACTAGCGATGAGCAGTTCTTC. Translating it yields CASSLWGFGTSDEQFF.

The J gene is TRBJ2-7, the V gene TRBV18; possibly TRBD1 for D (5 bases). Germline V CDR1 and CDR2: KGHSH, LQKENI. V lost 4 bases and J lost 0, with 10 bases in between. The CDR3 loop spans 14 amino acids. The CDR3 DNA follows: TGTGCCAGCTCACTTCAGGGTTACTCCTACGAGCAGTACTTC. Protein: CASSLQGYSYEQYF.

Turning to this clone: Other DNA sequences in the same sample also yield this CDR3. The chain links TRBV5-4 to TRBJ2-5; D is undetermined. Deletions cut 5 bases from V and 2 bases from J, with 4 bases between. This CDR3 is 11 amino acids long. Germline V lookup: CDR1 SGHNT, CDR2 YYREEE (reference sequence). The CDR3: CASSSQETQYF. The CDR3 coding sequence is TGTGCCAGCAGTTCACAAGAGACCCAGTACTTC.

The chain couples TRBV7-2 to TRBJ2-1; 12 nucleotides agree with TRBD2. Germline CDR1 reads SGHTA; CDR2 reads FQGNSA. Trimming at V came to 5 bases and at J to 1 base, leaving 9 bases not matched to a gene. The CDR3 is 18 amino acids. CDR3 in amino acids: CASSQTGTSGSSYNEQFF. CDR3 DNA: TGTGCCAGCAGCCAAACCGGGACTAGCGGGTCTTCCTACAATGAGCAGTTCTTC.

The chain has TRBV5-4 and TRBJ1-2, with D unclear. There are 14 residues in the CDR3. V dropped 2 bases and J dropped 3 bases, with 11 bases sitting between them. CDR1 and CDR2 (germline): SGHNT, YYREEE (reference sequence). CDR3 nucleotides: TGTGCCAGCAGCTTTAGAGGTGGAGACTATGGCTACACCTTC. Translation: CASSFRGGDYGYTF. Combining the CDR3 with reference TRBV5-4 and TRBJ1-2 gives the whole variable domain ETGVTQSPTHLIKTRGQQVTLRCSSQSGHNTVSWYQQALGQGPQFIFQYYREEENGRGNFPPRFSGLQFPNYSSELNVNALELDDSALYLCASSFRGGDYGYTFGSGTRLTVV.

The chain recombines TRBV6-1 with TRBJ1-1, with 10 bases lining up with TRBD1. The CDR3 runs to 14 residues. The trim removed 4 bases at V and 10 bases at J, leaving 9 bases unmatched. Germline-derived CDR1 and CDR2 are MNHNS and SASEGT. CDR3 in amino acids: CASSADRGTQAAFF. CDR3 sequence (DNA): TGTGCCAGCAGTGCGGACAGGGGGACACAAGCAGCTTTCTTT.

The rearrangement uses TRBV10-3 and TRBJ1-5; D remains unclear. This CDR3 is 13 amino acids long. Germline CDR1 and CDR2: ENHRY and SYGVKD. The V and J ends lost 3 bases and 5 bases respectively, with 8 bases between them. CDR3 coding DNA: TGTGCCATCAGTGAAGCAGTGGATCAGCCCCAGCATTTT. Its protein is CAISEAVDQPQHF.

The CDR3 region has the DNA TGTGCCACCCAGGGGGGCAGGGGGCTATCTGGAGATGAGCAGTTCTTC. It is translated as CATQGGRGLSGDEQFF. This chain joins TRBV19 and TRBJ2-1; 8 positions match TRBD1. Looked up from germline, CDR1 is LNHDA and CDR2 is SQIVND (reference sequence). Germline trimming cut 10 bases from V and 8 bases from J; bases unmatched to any gene: 19. There are 16 residues in the CDR3.

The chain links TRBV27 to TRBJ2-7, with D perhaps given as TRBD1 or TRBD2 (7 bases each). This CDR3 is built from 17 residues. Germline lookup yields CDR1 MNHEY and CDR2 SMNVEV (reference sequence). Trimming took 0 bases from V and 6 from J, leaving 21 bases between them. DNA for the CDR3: TGTGCCAGCAGTTTATCGTTATCGTTCGGCAGGGGGGGCGAGCAGTACTTC. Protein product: CASSLSLSFGRGGEQYF.

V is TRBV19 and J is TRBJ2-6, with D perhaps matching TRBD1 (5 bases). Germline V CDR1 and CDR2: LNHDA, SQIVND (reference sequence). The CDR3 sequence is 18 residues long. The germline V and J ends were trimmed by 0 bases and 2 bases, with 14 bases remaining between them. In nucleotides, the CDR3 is TGTGCCAGTAGTATAGATCGACTCAGGGTTACTGGGGCCAACGTCCTGACTTTC. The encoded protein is CASSIDRLRVTGANVLTF.

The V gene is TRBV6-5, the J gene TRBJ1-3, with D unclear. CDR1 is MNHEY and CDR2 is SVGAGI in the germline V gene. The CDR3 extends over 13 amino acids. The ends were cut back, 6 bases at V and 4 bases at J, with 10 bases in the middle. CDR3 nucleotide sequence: TGTGCCAGCAGACTTAACACCGGAAACACCATATATTTT. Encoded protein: CASRLNTGNTIYF.

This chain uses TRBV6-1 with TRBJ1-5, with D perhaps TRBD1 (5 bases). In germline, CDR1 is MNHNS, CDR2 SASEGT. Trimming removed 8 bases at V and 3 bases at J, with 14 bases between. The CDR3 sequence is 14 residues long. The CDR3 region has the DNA TGTGCCAGCCGGTTCGGGGGAGACAATCAGCCCCAGCATTTT. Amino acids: CASRFGGDNQPQHF.

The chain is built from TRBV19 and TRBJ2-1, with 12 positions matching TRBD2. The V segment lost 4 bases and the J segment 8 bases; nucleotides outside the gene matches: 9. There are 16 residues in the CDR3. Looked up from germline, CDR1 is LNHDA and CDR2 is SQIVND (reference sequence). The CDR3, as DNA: TGTGCCAGTAGTACTGGGACTAGCGGGCTCGTGGATGAGCAGTTCTTC. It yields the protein CASSTGTSGLVDEQFF.

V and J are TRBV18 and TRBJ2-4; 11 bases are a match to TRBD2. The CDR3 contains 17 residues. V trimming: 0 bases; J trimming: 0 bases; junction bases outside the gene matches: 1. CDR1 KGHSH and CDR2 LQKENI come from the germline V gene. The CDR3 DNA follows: TGTGCCAGCTCACCACCGCTAGCGGGAGGAGCCAAAAACATTCAGTACTTC. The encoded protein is CASSPPLAGGAKNIQYF. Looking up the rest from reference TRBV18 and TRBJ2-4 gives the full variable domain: NAGVMQNPRHLVRRRGQEARLRCSPMKGHSHVYWYRQLPEEGLKFMVYLQKENIIDESGMPKERFSAEFPKEGPSILRIQQVVRGDSAAYFCASSPPLAGGAKNIQYFGAGTRLSVL.

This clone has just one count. CDR3 sequence: CASSAGFLFSYEQYF. In DNA, the CDR3 is TGTGCCAGCAGCGCAGGGTTCCTTTTTTCCTACGAGCAGTACTTC. V usage is TRBV11-1 and J usage is TRBJ2-7, with D possibly being TRBD1 (5 bases). This CDR3 spans 15 amino acids. CDR1 and CDR2 (germline): SGHAT, FQDESV (reference sequence). Deletions cut 5 bases from V and 1 base from J, with 15 bases between.

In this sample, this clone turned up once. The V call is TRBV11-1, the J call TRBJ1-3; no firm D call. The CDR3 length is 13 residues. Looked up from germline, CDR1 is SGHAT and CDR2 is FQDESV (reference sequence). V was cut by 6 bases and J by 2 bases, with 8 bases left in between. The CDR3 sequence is CASRGPAGNTIYF. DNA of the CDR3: TGTGCCAGCAGAGGACCTGCTGGAAACACCATATATTTT.

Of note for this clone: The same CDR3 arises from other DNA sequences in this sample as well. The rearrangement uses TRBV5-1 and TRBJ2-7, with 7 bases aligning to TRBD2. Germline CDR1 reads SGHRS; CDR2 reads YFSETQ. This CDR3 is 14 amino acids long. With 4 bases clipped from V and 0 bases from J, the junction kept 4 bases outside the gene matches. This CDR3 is CASSRTGGSYEQYF. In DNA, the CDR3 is TGCGCCAGCAGCCGTACGGGGGGCTCCTACGAGCAGTACTTC.

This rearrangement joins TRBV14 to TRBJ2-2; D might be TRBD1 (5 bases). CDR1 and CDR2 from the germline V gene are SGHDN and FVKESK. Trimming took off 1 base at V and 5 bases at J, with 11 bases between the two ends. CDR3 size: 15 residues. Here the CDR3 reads CASSQVAGQTGELFF. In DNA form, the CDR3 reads TGTGCCAGCAGCCAAGTTGCAGGGCAAACCGGGGAGCTGTTTTTT.